This TCR beta chain appears in the sequencing data of a study of T cell changes during pregnancy in multiple sclerosis. Sequencing was performed with immunoSEQ multiplex PCR; in TCRdb, only in-frame clones are kept and a portion is missing. In the table there are just under 85,000 clones, just over 90% of which are singletons. The length of the CDR3 is 14 residues. V lost 6 bases, J lost 2 bases, and 13 bases lay in between. In germline, CDR1 is MDHEN, CDR2 SYDVKM. The receptor was derived from a female donor with multiple sclerosis, enrolled in a pregnancy study. The J gene is TRBJ1-2, the V gene TRBV28; weak D call: TRBD1 (5 bases). The sample was peripheral blood, taken in the first trimester of pregnancy. The CDR3: CASSVGHGNYGYTF. The CDR3 nucleotides are TGTGCCAGCAGCGTCGGACACGGGAACTATGGCTACACCTTC.